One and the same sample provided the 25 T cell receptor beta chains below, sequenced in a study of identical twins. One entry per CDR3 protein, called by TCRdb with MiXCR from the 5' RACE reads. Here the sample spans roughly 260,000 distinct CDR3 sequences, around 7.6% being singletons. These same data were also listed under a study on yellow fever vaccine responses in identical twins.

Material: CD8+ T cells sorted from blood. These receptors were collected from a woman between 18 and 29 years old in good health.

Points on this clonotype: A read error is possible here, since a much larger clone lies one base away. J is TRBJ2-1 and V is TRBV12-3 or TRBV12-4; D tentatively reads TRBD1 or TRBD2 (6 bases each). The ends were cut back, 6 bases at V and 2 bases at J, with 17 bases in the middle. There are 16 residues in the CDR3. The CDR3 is CASSPTGGDTYNEQFF. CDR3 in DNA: TGTGCCAGCAGCCCCACTGGCGGGGACACCTACAATGAGCAGTTCTTC.

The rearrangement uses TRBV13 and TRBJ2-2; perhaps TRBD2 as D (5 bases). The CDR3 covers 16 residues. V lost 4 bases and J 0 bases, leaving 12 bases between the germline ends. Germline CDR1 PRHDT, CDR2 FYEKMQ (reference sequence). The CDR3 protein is CASSSTGGPNTGELFF. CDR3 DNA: TGTGCCAGCAGCTCCACCGGAGGCCCGAACACCGGGGAGCTGTTTTTT. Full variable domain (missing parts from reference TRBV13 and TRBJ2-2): AAGVIQSPRHLIKEKRETATLKCYPIPRHDTVYWYQQGPGQDPQFLISFYEKMQSDKGSIPDRFSAQQFSDYHSELNMSSLELGDSALYFCASSSTGGPNTGELFFGEGSRLTVL.

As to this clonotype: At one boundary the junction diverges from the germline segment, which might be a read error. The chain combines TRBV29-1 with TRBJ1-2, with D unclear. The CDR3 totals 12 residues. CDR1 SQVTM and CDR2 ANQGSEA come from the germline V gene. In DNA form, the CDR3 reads TGCAGCGTCGAAGTCGAACCCTATGGCTACACCTTC. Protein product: CSVEVEPYGYTF.

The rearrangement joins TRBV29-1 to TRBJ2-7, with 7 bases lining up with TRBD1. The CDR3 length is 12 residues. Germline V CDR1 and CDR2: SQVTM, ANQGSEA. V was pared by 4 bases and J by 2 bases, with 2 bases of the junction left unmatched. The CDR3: CSVVGTAYEQYF. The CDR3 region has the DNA TGCAGCGTTGTGGGGACAGCCTACGAGCAGTACTTC.

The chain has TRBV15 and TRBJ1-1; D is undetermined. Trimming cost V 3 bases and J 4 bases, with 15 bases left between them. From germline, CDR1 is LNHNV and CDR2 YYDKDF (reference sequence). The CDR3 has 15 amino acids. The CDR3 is CATSRDVGSTTEAFF. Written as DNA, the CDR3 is TGTGCCACCAGCAGGGATGTAGGGTCGACCACTGAAGCTTTCTTT.

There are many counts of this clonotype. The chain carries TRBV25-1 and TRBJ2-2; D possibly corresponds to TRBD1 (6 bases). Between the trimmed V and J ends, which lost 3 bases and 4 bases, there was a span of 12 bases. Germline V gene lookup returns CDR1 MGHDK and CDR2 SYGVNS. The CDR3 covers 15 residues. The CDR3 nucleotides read TGTGCCAGCAGTGACTGGGACACCGCCACCGGGGAGCTGTTTTTT. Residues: CASSDWDTATGELFF.

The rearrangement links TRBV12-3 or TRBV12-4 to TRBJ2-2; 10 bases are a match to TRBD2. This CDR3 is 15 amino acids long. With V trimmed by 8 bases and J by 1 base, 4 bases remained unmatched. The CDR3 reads CASAWTSGNTGELFF. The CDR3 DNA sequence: TGTGCCAGCGCCTGGACTAGCGGGAACACCGGGGAGCTGTTTTTT.

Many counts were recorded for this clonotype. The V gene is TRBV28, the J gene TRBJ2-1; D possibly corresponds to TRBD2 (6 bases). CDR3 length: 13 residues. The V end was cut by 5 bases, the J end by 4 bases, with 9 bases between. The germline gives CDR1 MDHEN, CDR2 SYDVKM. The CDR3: CASSRDFYNEQFF. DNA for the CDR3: TGTGCCAGCAGTCGGGACTTTTACAATGAGCAGTTCTTC.

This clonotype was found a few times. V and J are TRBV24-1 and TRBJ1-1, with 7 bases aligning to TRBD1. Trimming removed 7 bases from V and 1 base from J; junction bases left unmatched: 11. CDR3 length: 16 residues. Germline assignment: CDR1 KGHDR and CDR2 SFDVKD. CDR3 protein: CATRDRDDRGNTEAFF. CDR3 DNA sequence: TGTGCCACCAGAGACAGGGATGATCGAGGGAACACTGAAGCTTTCTTT.

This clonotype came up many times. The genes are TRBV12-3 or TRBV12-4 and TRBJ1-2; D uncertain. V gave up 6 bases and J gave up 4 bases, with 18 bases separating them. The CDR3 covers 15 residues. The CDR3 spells CASSTEHRTPYGYTF. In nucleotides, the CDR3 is TGTGCCAGCAGCACCGAACACCGAACCCCCTATGGCTACACCTTC.

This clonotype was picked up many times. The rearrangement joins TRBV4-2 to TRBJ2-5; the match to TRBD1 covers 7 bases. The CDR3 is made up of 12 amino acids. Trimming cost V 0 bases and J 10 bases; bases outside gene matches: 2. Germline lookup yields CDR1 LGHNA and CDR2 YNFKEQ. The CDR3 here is CASSQEGQNQYF. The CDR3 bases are TGTGCCAGCAGCCAAGAGGGACAGAACCAGTACTTC.

CDR3 amino acids: CASSLGGTEGETQYF. The CDR3 DNA sequence: TGTGCCAGCAGCTTAGGCGGGACCGAAGGGGAGACCCAGTACTTC. The gene calls are TRBV11-2 and TRBJ2-5; tentative D call: TRBD2 (6 bases). There are 15 residues in the CDR3. Looked up from germline, CDR1 is SGHAT and CDR2 is FQNNGV. Trimming pared 1 base from V and 5 bases from J, leaving 14 bases between.

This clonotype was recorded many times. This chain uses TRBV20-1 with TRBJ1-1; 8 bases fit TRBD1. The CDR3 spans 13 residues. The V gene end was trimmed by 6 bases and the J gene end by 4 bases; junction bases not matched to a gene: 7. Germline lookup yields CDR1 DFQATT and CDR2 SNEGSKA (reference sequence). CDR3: CSAHTGGVTEAFF. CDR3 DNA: TGCAGTGCCCATACAGGGGGGGTCACTGAAGCTTTCTTT.

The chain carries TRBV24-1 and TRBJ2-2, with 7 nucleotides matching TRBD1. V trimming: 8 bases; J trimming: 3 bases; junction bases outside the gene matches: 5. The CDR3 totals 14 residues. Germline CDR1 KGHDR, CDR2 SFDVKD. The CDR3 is CATTTGEYTGELFF. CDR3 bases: TGTGCCACCACAACAGGGGAGTACACCGGGGAGCTGTTTTTT.

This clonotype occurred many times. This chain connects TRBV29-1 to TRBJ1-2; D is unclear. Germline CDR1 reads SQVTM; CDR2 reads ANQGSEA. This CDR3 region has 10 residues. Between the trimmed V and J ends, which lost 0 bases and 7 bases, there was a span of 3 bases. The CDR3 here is CSVEEPGYTF. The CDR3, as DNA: TGCAGCGTTGAAGAACCTGGCTACACCTTC. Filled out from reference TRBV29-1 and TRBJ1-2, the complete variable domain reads SAVISQKPSRDICQRGTSLTIQCQVDSQVTMMFWYRQQPGQSLTLIATANQGSEATYESGFVIDKFPISRPNLTFSTLTVSNMSPEDSSIYLCSVEEPGYTFGSGTRLTVV.

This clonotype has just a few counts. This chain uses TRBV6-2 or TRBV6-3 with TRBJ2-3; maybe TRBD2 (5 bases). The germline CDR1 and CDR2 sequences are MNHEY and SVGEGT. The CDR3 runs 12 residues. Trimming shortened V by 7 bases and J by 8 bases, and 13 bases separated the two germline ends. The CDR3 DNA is TGTGCCAGCATCGGTTATGAGGGTACGCAGTATTTT. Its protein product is CASIGYEGTQYF.

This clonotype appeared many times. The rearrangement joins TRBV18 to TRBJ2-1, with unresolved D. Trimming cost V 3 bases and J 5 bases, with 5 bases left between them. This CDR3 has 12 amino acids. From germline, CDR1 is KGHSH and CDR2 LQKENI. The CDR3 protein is CASSPSDNEQFF. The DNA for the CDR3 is TGTGCCAGCTCACCCTCAGACAATGAGCAGTTCTTC. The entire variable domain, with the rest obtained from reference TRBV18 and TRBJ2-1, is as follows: NAGVMQNPRHLVRRRGQEARLRCSPMKGHSHVYWYRQLPEEGLKFMVYLQKENIIDESGMPKERFSAEFPKEGPSILRIQQVVRGDSAAYFCASSPSDNEQFFGPGTRLTVL.

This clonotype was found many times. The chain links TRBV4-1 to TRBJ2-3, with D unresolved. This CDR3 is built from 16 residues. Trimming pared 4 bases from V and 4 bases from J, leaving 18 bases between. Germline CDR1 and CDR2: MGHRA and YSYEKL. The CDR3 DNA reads TGCGCCAGCAGCCGCCGTCCTTCTGAAGGACCAGATACGCAGTATTTT. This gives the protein CASSRRPSEGPDTQYF.

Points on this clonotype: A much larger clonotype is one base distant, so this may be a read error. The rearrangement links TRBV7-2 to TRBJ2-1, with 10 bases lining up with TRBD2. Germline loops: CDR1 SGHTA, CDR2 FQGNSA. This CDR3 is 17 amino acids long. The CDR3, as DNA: TGTGCCAGCAGCTTAAGTTTAGCGGGAGGAAGGGACAATGAGGAGTTCTTC. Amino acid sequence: CASSLSLAGGRDNEEFF.

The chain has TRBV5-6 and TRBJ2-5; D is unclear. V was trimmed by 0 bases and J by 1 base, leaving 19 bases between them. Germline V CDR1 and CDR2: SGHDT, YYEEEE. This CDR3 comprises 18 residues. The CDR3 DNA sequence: TGTGCCAGCAGCTTGGTTCGGCCGGATAAAGTCACCCAAGAGACCCAGTACTTC. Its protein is CASSLVRPDKVTQETQYF.

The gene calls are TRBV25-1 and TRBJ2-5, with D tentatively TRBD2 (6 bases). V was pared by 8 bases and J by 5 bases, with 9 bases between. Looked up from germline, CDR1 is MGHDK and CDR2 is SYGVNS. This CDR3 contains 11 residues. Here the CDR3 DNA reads TGTGCCAGCGGGGAGGATGAGACCCAGTACTTC. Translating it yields CASGEDETQYF.

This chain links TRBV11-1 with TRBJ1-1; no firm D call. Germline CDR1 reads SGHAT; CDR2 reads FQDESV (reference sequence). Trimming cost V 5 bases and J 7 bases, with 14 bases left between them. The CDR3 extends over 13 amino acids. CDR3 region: CASSVLGPDEAFF. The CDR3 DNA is TGTGCCAGCAGCGTACTAGGGCCCGATGAAGCTTTCTTT.

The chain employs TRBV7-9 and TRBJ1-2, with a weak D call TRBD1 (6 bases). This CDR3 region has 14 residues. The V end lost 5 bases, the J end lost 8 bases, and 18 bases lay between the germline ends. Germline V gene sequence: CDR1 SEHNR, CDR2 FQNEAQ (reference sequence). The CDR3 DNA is TGTGCCAGCAGCGCGGACTCCAGGGGTTCCGGCTACACCTTC. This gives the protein CASSADSRGSGYTF.

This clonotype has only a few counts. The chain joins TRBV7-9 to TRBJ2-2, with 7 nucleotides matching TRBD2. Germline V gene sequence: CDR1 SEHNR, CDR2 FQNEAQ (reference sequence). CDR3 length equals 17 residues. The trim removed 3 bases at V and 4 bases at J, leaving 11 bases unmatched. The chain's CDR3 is CASSFPKSGDLTGELFF. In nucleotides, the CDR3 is TGTGCCAGCAGCTTTCCCAAAAGCGGGGATCTCACCGGGGAGCTGTTTTTT.

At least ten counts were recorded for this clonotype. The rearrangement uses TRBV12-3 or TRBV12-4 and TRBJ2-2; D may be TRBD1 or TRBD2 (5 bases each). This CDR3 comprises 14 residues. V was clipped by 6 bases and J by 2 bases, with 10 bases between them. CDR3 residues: CASSLGGNTGELFF. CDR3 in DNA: TGTGCCAGCAGCCTTGGGGGAAACACCGGGGAGCTGTTTTTT.